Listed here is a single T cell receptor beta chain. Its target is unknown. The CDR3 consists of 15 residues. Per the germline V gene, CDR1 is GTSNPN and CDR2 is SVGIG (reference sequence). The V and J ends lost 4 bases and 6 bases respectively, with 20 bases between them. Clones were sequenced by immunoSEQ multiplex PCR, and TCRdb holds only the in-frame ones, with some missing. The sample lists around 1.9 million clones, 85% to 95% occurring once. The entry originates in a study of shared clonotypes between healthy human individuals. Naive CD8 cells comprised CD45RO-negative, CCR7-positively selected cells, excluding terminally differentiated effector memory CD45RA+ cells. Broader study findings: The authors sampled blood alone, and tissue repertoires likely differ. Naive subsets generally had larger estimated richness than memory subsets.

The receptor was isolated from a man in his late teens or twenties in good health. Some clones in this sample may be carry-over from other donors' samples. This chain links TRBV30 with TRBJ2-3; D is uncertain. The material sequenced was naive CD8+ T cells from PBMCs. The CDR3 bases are TGTGCCTGGACGGTCCGCGCCTCGCCTCGGGATACGCAGTATTTT. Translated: CAWTVRASPRDTQYF. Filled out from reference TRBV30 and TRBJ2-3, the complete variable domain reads SQTIHQWPATLVQPVGSPLSLECTVEGTSNPNLYWYRQAAGRGLQLLFYSVGIGQISSEVPQNLSASRPQDRQFILSSKKLLLSDSGFYLCAWTVRASPRDTQYFGPGTRLTVL.